A single sample is the source of the 20 T cell receptor beta chains below, sequenced in a study of molecular identifiers for immune sequencing clone quantification. TCRdb independently ran MiXCR on the PCR reads; one entry per CDR3 protein. The sample includes about 320,000 distinct CDR3 sequences, about a fifth of them seen just once. Input material: naive CD8+ T cells from blood, with Jurkat cell RNA spiked in. This sample's subset: FACS-sorted CD8+CD4-CCR7+CD45RA+ naive T cells. The receptors shown here come from a human donor in good health. Some libraries in this study had Jurkat cell RNA spiked in.

In this sample, this clonotype turned up many times. The V and J genes are TRBV6-5 and TRBJ2-7, with TRBD1 matching 12 bases. The trim removed 1 base at V and 7 bases at J, leaving 5 bases unmatched. This CDR3 spans 15 amino acids. The V gene's germline CDR1 is MNHEY and CDR2 SVGAGI. CDR3 nucleotide sequence: TGTGCCAGCAGTTACTGGGGACAGGGGGCGGGAGAGCAGTACTTC. It codes for CASSYWGQGAGEQYF.

This clonotype was seen many times. The chain joins TRBV7-6 to TRBJ2-7, with D perhaps being TRBD1 or TRBD2 (5 bases each). This CDR3 comprises 12 residues. The germline gives CDR1 SGHVS, CDR2 FNYEAQ. V was cut by 9 bases and J by 2 bases, with 11 bases left in between. Here the CDR3 DNA reads TGTGCCAGTGGGGACGTAGCCTACGAGCAGTACTTC. This encodes CASGDVAYEQYF.

This clonotype was seen many times. The chain is built from TRBV4-1 and TRBJ2-7, with TRBD1 as a possible D gene (6 bases). There are 15 residues in the CDR3. Germline assignment: CDR1 MGHRA and CDR2 YSYEKL. Trimming removed 3 bases from V and 5 bases from J, with 17 bases in between. The CDR3 nucleotides are TGCGCCAGCAGCCACCCAGGGGTGGGTTCCGACGAGCAGTACTTC. It specifies CASSHPGVGSDEQYF.

This clonotype was detected many times. CDR3 nucleotides: TGTGCCAGCAGTTTAGCCGTTGGCTACACCTTC. This codes for CASSLAVGYTF. The genes are TRBV12-3 or TRBV12-4 and TRBJ1-2; no reliable D call. This CDR3 region has 11 residues. Trimming took 0 bases from V and 7 from J, leaving 3 bases between them.

The chain joins TRBV7-9 to TRBJ1-1; 7 positions agree with TRBD1. The germline CDR1 and CDR2 sequences are SEHNR and FQNEAQ (reference sequence). The CDR3 runs to 13 residues. V was pared by 4 bases and J by 11 bases, with 10 bases of the junction left unmatched. This CDR3 reads CASSSETGTLAFF. For the CDR3, the DNA is TGTGCCAGCAGCTCGGAGACAGGGACATTGGCTTTCTTT.

This clonotype was observed at least ten times. CDR3 DNA: TGTGCCAGCAGCTCCGACTCCAATGAGCAGTTCTTC. As protein: CASSSDSNEQFF. V is TRBV7-9 and J is TRBJ2-1; unclear D gene. This CDR3 has 12 residues. The germline V gene has CDR1 SEHNR and CDR2 FQNEAQ (reference sequence). Trimming took 4 bases from V and 6 from J, leaving 7 bases between them. The variable domain in full, completed from reference TRBV7-9 and TRBJ2-1, reads DTGVSQNPRHKITKRGQNVTFRCDPISEHNRLYWYRQTLGQGPEFLTYFQNEAQLEKSRLLSDRFSAERPKGSFSTLEIQRTEQGDSAMYLCASSSDSNEQFFGPGTRLTVL.

This clonotype has ten or more counts. At one of its ends the junction is not consistent with the germline gene, which may arise from a read error. The chain is built from TRBV7-6 and TRBJ2-3, with 12 positions matching TRBD1. CDR1 is SGHVS and CDR2 is FNYEAQ in the germline V gene. The CDR3 totals 18 residues. CDR3 sequence reads: CASSPSMGTGGDTDTQYF. DNA of the CDR3: TGTGCTAGCAGCCCAAGTATGGGGACAGGGGGCGACACAGATACGCAGTATTTT.

This clonotype was seen many times. In DNA, the CDR3 is TGCGCCAGCAGCCCAGTAGGGGGCGGAAACAATGAGCAGTTCTTC. It is translated as CASSPVGGGNNEQFF. This rearrangement joins TRBV5-1 to TRBJ2-1; 7 bases fit TRBD1. CDR3 length equals 15 residues. Trimming removed 4 bases from V and 5 bases from J; junction bases left unmatched: 9. Germline-derived CDR1 and CDR2 are SGHRS and YFSETQ.

This clonotype was detected a few times. V and J are TRBV3-1 and TRBJ2-3; 7 bases map to TRBD2. V lost 0 bases and J lost 2; bases outside the gene matches: 5. Germline loops: CDR1 LGHDT, CDR2 YNNKEL (reference sequence). The length of the CDR3 is 16 residues. The CDR3 DNA follows: TGTGCCAGCAGCCAAGATGCGGGGGAAGACACAGATACGCAGTATTTT. Residues: CASSQDAGEDTDTQYF.

The table lists this clonotype with many counts. This rearrangement joins TRBV14 to TRBJ2-7, with TRBD2 identical over 8 bases. The CDR3 is made up of 17 amino acids. The V segment lost 1 base and the J segment 3 bases; nucleotides outside the gene matches: 11. CDR1 and CDR2 (germline): SGHDN, FVKESK. CDR3 sequence reads: CASSQGVAGSSRYEQYF. DNA of the CDR3: TGTGCCAGCAGCCAAGGTGTAGCGGGATCCTCACGCTACGAGCAGTACTTC.

The table lists this clonotype with many counts. The chain uses TRBV7-9 and TRBJ2-1; D is ambiguous. Germline values: CDR1 SEHNR, CDR2 FQNEAQ (reference sequence). The CDR3 length is 10 residues. Trimming pared 8 bases from V and 7 bases from J, leaving 6 bases between. CDR3 region: CASHRNEQFF. CDR3 bases: TGTGCCAGCCACCGGAATGAGCAGTTCTTC.

This clonotype has just a few counts. The genes are TRBV6-2 or TRBV6-3 and TRBJ2-7; D could derive from TRBD1 or TRBD2 (6 bases each). CDR1 is MNHEY, CDR2 SVGEGT, per germline. Trimming took 3 bases from V and 4 from J, leaving 13 bases between them. The length of the CDR3 is 14 residues. As DNA, the CDR3 is TGTGCCAGCAGTTATGGAGGGGGAGGATACGAGCAGTACTTC. Its protein is CASSYGGGGYEQYF.

The chain combines TRBV6-6 with TRBJ1-5, with D maybe TRBD1 (5 bases). CDR1 MNHNY and CDR2 SVGAGI come from the germline V gene (reference sequence). Trimming pared 5 bases from V and 6 bases from J, leaving 17 bases between. This CDR3 has 15 residues. In nucleotides, the CDR3 is TGTGCCAGCAGTCTGGTAATAGGGGAAAGTCAGCCCCAGCATTTT. The encoded protein is CASSLVIGESQPQHF.

This clonotype occurred a few times. The J gene is TRBJ2-7, the V gene TRBV18, with a weak D call TRBD1 (6 bases). This CDR3 has 12 amino acids. Germline values: CDR1 KGHSH, CDR2 LQKENI. V gave up 4 bases and J gave up 6 bases, with 10 bases separating them. DNA for the CDR3: TGTGCCAGCTCACAACCAGGGGTCGAGCAGTACTTC. It specifies CASSQPGVEQYF.

This clonotype has a count of ten or more. The genes are TRBV7-2 and TRBJ2-3; 11 bases agree with TRBD2. Trimming at V came to 4 bases and at J to 8 bases, leaving 8 bases not matched to a gene. CDR1 and CDR2 (germline): SGHTA, FQGNSA. The CDR3 runs to 15 residues. The CDR3 DNA reads as TGTGCCAGCAGCTACATAGCGGGGGGGCCGAGTACGCAGTATTTT. It encodes CASSYIAGGPSTQYF. Supplemented by reference TRBV7-2 and TRBJ2-3, the full variable domain reads GAGVSQSPSNKVTEKGKDVELRCDPISGHTALYWYRQSLGQGLEFLIYFQGNSAPDKSGLPSDRFSAERTGGSVSTLTIQRTQQEDSAVYLCASSYIAGGPSTQYFGPGTRLTVL.

This clonotype was recorded many times. The genes are TRBV30 and TRBJ2-7, with 8 bases aligning to TRBD1. Looked up from germline, CDR1 is GTSNPN and CDR2 is SVGIG (reference sequence). The trim removed 3 bases at V and 6 bases at J, leaving 4 bases unmatched. The CDR3 covers 12 residues. The CDR3 is CAWREDRAEQYF. In DNA, the CDR3 is TGTGCCTGGAGGGAGGACAGGGCCGAGCAGTACTTC.

The V call is TRBV19, the J call TRBJ1-1; D remains unclear. The V gene lost 5 bases and the J gene lost 8 bases, with 18 bases spanning the gap. The CDR3 spans 14 residues. CDR1 is LNHDA and CDR2 is SQIVND in the germline V gene (reference sequence). CDR3 DNA: TGTGCCAGTAGTGCCAGTCACGTTGGCACCGAAGCTTTCTTT. It yields the protein CASSASHVGTEAFF.

This clonotype was counted many times. The chain recombines TRBV7-9 with TRBJ2-2; D is uncertain. Germline CDR1 SEHNR, CDR2 FQNEAQ (reference sequence). V was clipped by 5 bases and J by 1 base, with 17 bases between them. This CDR3 spans 17 amino acids. In nucleotides, the CDR3 is TGTGCCAGCAGCCTCCCCCCAACGCATGGGAACACCGGGGAGCTGTTTTTT. The encoded protein is CASSLPPTHGNTGELFF.

The chain links TRBV27 to TRBJ2-7, with D uncertain. V was pared by 8 bases and J by 6 bases, with 17 bases between. The CDR3 is made up of 13 amino acids. Germline-derived CDR1 and CDR2 are MNHEY and SMNVEV (reference sequence). CDR3 in DNA: TGTGCCAGCGGTACGGGCTCGGGTGGCGAGCAGTACTTC. Amino acids: CASGTGSGGEQYF.

A note on this clonotype: This clone may be a read error of a much larger clone one base away. The rearrangement links TRBV9 to TRBJ1-1, with TRBD1 identical over 7 bases. Germline CDR1 and CDR2: SGDLS and YYNGEE. The CDR3 is 15 amino acids. The J segment lost 1 base and the V segment lost 6 bases, leaving 9 bases of the junction unmatched. In nucleotides, the CDR3 is TGTGCCAGCAACGCCACGGACAGGCCGAACACTGAAGCTTTCTTT. As protein: CASNATDRPNTEAFF.